This record looks at one T cell receptor (beta chain) sequence and its context. Positively selected for CCR7, the CD45RO-negative cells used as naive CD8 cells excluded terminally differentiated effector memory CD45RA+ cells. This sample was taken from a study of shared clonotypes between healthy human individuals. CDR3 length: 14 residues. Trimming shortened V by 1 base and J by 7 bases, and 13 bases separated the two germline ends. Germline V gene lookup returns CDR1 LGHNA and CDR2 YSLEER. Sequencing was performed with immunoSEQ multiplex PCR; in TCRdb, only in-frame clones are kept and a portion is missing. The table has 1.5 million to 2.5 million clones, approximately 94% seen once.

This chain links TRBV4-3 with TRBJ1-2; no definite D call. This receptor was taken from a man younger than 35 in good health. The sample taken for sequencing was naive CD8+ T cells sorted from blood. In nucleotides, the CDR3 is TGCGCCAGCAGCCAAGGGAGCACAGAGGGTGGCTACACCTTC. Protein: CASSQGSTEGGYTF.